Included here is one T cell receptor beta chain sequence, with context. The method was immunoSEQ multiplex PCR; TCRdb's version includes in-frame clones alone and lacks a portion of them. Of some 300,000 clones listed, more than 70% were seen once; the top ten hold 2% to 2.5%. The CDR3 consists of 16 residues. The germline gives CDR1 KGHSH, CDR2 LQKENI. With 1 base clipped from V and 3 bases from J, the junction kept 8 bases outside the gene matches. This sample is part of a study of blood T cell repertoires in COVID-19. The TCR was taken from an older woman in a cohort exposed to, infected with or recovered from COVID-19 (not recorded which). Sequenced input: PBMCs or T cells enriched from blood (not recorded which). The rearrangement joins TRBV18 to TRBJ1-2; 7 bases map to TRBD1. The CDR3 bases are TGTGCCAGCTCACCACAGGGGGCAGGGCGAGACTATGGCTACACCTTC. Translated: CASSPQGAGRDYGYTF.